The subject of this entry is one TCR beta chain. This specimen belongs to a study of blood T cell repertoires in COVID-19. Study-level information: Samples representing acute and convalescent COVID-19 were sourced from the United States, Italy and Spain. Sources were T cells, B-cell-depleted T cells, or PBMCs; the material itself was cDNA or gDNA.

V shed 4 bases and J shed 7 bases, with 17 bases lying between them. This CDR3 is 14 amino acids long. The germline CDR1 and CDR2 sequences are SGHVS and FQNEAQ. In the study's own analysis: By means of reference gene primer amplification, nucleated cell counts were estimated. Repertoires were generated with immunoSEQ multiplex PCR, while TCRdb's copy carries only in-frame clones and drops some. From that table come the V and J calls and clone size; the DNA was used to work out D and trimming. This table holds fewer than 90,000 clones, over 70% found once. V and J are TRBV7-8 and TRBJ2-7; tentative D call: TRBD2 (5 bases). The sequence came from a woman aged 45-59 years with acute or convalescent COVID-19. The sample taken for sequencing was peripheral blood. CDR3 sequence reads: CASSYFGGTGEQYF. DNA for the CDR3: TGTGCCAGCAGCTATTTTGGTGGAACGGGGGAGCAGTACTTC.